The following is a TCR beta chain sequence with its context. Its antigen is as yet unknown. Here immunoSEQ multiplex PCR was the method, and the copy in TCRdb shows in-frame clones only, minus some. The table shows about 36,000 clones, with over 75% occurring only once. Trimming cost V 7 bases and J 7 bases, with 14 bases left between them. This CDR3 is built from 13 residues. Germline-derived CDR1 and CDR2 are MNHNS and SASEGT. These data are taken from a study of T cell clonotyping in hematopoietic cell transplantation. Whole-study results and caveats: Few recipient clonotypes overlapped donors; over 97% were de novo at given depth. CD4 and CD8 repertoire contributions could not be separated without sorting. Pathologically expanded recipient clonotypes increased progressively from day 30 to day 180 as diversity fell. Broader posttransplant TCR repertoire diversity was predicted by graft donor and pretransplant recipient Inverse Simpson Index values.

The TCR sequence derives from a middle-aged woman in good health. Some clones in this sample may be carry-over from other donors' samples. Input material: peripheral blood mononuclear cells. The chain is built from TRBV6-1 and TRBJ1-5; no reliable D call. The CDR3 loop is CASTEAFGQPQHF. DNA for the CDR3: TGTGCCAGCACCGAGGCCTTCGGGCAGCCCCAGCATTTT.